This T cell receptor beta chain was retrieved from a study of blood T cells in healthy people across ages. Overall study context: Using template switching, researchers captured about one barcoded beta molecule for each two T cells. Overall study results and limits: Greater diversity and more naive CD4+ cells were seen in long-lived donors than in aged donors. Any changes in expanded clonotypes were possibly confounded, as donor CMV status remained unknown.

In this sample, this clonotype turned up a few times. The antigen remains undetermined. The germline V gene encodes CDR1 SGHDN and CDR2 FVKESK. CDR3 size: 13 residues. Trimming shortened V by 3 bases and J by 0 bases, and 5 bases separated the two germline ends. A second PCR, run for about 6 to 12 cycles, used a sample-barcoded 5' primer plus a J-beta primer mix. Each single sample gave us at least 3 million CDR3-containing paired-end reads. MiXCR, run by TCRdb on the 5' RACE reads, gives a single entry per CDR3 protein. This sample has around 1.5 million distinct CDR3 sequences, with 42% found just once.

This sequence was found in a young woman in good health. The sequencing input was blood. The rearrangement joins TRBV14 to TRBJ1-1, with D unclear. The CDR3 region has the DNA TGTGCCAGCAGCCAGCCCATGAACACTGAAGCTTTCTTT. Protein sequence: CASSQPMNTEAFF.